Sequencing of this T cell receptor beta chain was carried out in a study of T-cell memory formation after mild COVID-19. Unmatched junction bases numbered 3, after V lost 0 bases and J lost 3 bases. CDR3 length equals 15 residues. From germline, CDR1 is LGHNA and CDR2 YSLEER. This clonotype was picked up a small number of times. No antigen is known for it. Notes on the study in general: The authors left the SARS-CoV-2 specificity of second-wave clones peaking on day 37 unconfirmed.

TCRdb re-called the 5' RACE reads with MiXCR, one entry per CDR3 protein. The sample includes under 90,000 distinct CDR3 sequences, about 15% of them seen just once. The source is an adult woman who had mild COVID-19 (a few samples of this study predate the infection). Cell type and time point are not known. This chain links TRBV4-3 with TRBJ2-7; 9 nucleotides agree with TRBD2. Sequenced material: PBMCs or a T cell subset sorted from them (not recorded which). CDR3 in amino acids: CASSQDISGSYEQYF. Written as DNA, the CDR3 is TGCGCCAGCAGCCAAGATATTAGCGGGAGCTACGAGCAGTACTTC.